The text below deals with one T cell receptor (beta chain). Its specificity is unknown. The CDR3 has 16 amino acids. Trimming cost V 0 bases and J 3 bases, with 14 bases left between them. Germline assignment: CDR1 SGHAT and CDR2 FQNNGV. Treatment denoted: 15 to 20 received Ad26.COV2.S at low or high dose, single or two shots; 5 received placebo; per-sample allocation not given. Day 63 following the first vaccine or placebo injection was when the samples were taken. Profiling relied on immunoSEQ multiplex PCR, and the TCRdb table lists in-frame clones only, not all of them. The table lists about 410,000 clones, over 80% of them singletons. These data come from a study of Ad26.COV2.S vaccination and SARS-CoV-2 variants. Overall study findings and caveats: Vaccine and placebo groups showed comparable non-spike TCR breadth.

V gene TRBV11-2 combines with J gene TRBJ1-1; maybe TRBD1 (6 bases). The sequencing here drew on peripheral blood, taken in a trial of Ad26.COV2.S vaccine versus placebo. The TCR was taken from a person between 18 and 59 years old who received the Ad26.COV2.S COVID-19 vaccine or a placebo. The DNA of the CDR3 is TGTGCCAGCAGCTTAGAACAGGGACGTTGGGACACTGAAGCTTTCTTT. This sequence encodes CASSLEQGRWDTEAFF.